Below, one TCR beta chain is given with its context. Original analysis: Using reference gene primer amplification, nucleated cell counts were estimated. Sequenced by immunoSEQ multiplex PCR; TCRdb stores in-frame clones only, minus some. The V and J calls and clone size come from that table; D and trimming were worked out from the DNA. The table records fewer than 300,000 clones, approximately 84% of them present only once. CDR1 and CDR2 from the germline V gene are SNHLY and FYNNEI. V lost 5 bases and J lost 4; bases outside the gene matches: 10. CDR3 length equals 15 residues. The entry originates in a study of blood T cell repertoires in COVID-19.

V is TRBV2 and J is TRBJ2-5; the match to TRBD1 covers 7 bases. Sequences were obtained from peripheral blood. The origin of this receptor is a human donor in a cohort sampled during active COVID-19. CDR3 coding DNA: TGTGCCAGCAGTTACACCTACAGGGGAACAGAGACCCAGTACTTC. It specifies CASSYTYRGTETQYF. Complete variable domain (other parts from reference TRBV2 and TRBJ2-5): EPEVTQTPSHQVTQMGQEVILRCVPISNHLYFYWYRQILGQKVEFLVSFYNNEISEKSEIFDDQFSVERPDGSNFTLKIRSTKLEDSAMYFCASSYTYRGTETQYFGPGTRLLVL.